Listed below are T cell receptor beta chains from one sample, sequenced in a study of blood T cells in healthy people across ages. MiXCR, applied by TCRdb to the 5' RACE reads, yields one record per CDR3 protein. The table has some 290,000 distinct CDR3 sequences, roughly 29% seen once. The sequencing input was blood. These receptors came from a woman aged 65 to 85 in good health. Each CDR3 is given with its conserved first and last residue. The D gene is left open where the match is weak. The size entry is marked missing in some rows and otherwise reads once, few, many or a size class.

V gene: TRBV5-1
J gene: TRBJ2-1
clone size: many
D gene: TRBD2
CDR3 DNA: TGCGCCAGCAGCATCTCATCTAGCGGGAGCTCGGGCAATGAGCAGTTCTTC
CDR3 protein: CASSISSSGSSGNEQFF

V gene: TRBV5-6
J gene: TRBJ2-3
clone size: many
D gene: -
CDR3 DNA: TGTGCCAGCAGCACCAGGAATACGCAGTATTTT
CDR3 protein: CASSTRNTQYF

V gene: TRBV5-1
J gene: TRBJ2-5
clone size: -
D gene: TRBD2
CDR3 DNA: TGCGCCAGCAGCAACAAGCGGGGGTTAGAGACCCAGTACTTC
CDR3 protein: CASSNKRGLETQYF

V gene: TRBV20-1
J gene: TRBJ1-1
clone size: few
D gene: -
CDR3 DNA: TGCAGTGCTAGAGATGCCCGTCACCGGGACAAGAACACTGAAGCTTTCTTT
CDR3 protein: CSARDARHRDKNTEAFF

V gene: TRBV2
J gene: TRBJ2-7
clone size: many
D gene: -
CDR3 DNA: TGTGCCAGCAGTGCACAGGTCTACGAGCAGTACTTC
CDR3 protein: CASSAQVYEQYF

V gene: TRBV29-1
J gene: TRBJ1-3
clone size: -
D gene: TRBD1
CDR3 DNA: TGCAGCGGGAAACAGGGGGATCTTGAGACCATATATTTT
CDR3 protein: CSGKQGDLETIYF

V gene: TRBV12-3/TRBV12-4
J gene: TRBJ2-5
clone size: -
D gene: -
CDR3 DNA: TGTGCCAGCAGTTTTTCGCCGGCAGCACAAGAGACCCAGTACTTC
CDR3 protein: CASSFSPAAQETQYF

V gene: TRBV2
J gene: TRBJ2-1
clone size: -
D gene: TRBD2
CDR3 DNA: TGTGCCAGCAGTGTACTAGCGGGAGCCTCTGGCAATGAGCAGTTCTTC
CDR3 protein: CASSVLAGASGNEQFF

V gene: TRBV28
J gene: TRBJ2-7
clone size: -
D gene: TRBD2
CDR3 DNA: TGTGCCAGCAGATCACTAGCGCCCTACGAGCAGTACTTC
CDR3 protein: CASRSLAPYEQYF

V gene: TRBV7-2
J gene: TRBJ1-3
clone size: -
D gene: -
CDR3 DNA: TGTGCCAGCAGCTCGAGCGGAGAACGAAACACCATATATTTT
CDR3 protein: CASSSSGERNTIYF

V gene: TRBV18
J gene: TRBJ2-1
clone size: -
D gene: TRBD1
CDR3 DNA: TGTGCCAGCTCAACGTTACAGGGGCCTGGGGCCACCTATGTGGAGCAGTTCTTC
CDR3 protein: CASSTLQGPGATYVEQFF

V gene: TRBV20-1
J gene: TRBJ2-1
clone size: -
D gene: -
CDR3 DNA: TGCAGTGCTAGAGCCGCGACTAGCAATGAGCAGTTCTTC
CDR3 protein: CSARAATSNEQFF

V gene: TRBV3-1
J gene: TRBJ1-3
clone size: few
D gene: -
CDR3 DNA: TGTGCCAGCAGCCGCCGAAGTGCCACGCTGAGCTCTGGAAACACCATATATTTT
CDR3 protein: CASSRRSATLSSGNTIYF

V gene: TRBV7-2
J gene: TRBJ2-7
clone size: -
D gene: -
CDR3 DNA: TGTGCCAGCAGCGTAGATACAGACTACGAGCAGTACTTC
CDR3 protein: CASSVDTDYEQYF

V gene: TRBV7-2
J gene: TRBJ2-7
clone size: -
D gene: -
CDR3 DNA: TGTGCCAGCAGCTTACGAATGGGCGCGACCTACGAGCAGTACTTC
CDR3 protein: CASSLRMGATYEQYF

V gene: TRBV11-1
J gene: TRBJ2-7
clone size: -
D gene: -
CDR3 DNA: TGTGCCAGCAGCCCTGCGGCAGGCTCCTACGAGCAGTACTTC
CDR3 protein: CASSPAAGSYEQYF

V gene: TRBV6-5
J gene: TRBJ2-4
clone size: -
D gene: TRBD1
CDR3 DNA: TGTGCCAGCAGCCAAGACAGGGGTCAAAACATTCAGTACTTC
CDR3 protein: CASSQDRGQNIQYF

V gene: TRBV5-1
J gene: TRBJ2-7
clone size: -
D gene: TRBD1
CDR3 DNA: TGCGCCAGCAGCTTGCTGGACAGGCTCTTCGACGAGCAGTACTTC
CDR3 protein: CASSLLDRLFDEQYF

V gene: TRBV20-1
J gene: TRBJ2-5
clone size: -
D gene: -
CDR3 DNA: TGCAGTCCTCGACGGGCCAGGGAGACCCAGTACTTC
CDR3 protein: CSPRRARETQYF

V gene: TRBV3-1
J gene: TRBJ2-5
clone size: -
D gene: -
CDR3 DNA: TGTGCCAGCAGCCCCAGCCCCGAAGAGACCCAGTACTTC
CDR3 protein: CASSPSPEETQYF

V gene: TRBV7-2
J gene: TRBJ1-1
clone size: -
D gene: -
CDR3 DNA: TGTGCCAGCAGCTTGGCCCCCCCCCTATCTGAAGCTTTCTTT
CDR3 protein: CASSLAPPLSEAFF

V gene: TRBV28
J gene: TRBJ2-1
clone size: -
D gene: -
CDR3 DNA: TGTGCCAGCAGTACCTCAGACAGTTTCTCCTACAATGAGCAGTTCTTC
CDR3 protein: CASSTSDSFSYNEQFF

V gene: TRBV15
J gene: TRBJ1-5
clone size: few
D gene: TRBD1
CDR3 DNA: TGTGCCACCAGCACAGGGGGATCGAGCAATCAGCCCCAGCATTTT
CDR3 protein: CATSTGGSSNQPQHF

V gene: TRBV28
J gene: TRBJ1-5
clone size: many
D gene: -
CDR3 DNA: TGTGCCAGCACCGCGCAGGGTTGGAGTCAGCCCCAGCATTTT
CDR3 protein: CASTAQGWSQPQHF

V gene: TRBV7-2
J gene: TRBJ1-6
clone size: -
D gene: -
CDR3 DNA: TGTGCCAGCAGCCTGGCGTCAGTTAATTCACCCCTCCACTTT
CDR3 protein: CASSLASVNSPLHF

V gene: TRBV11-1
J gene: TRBJ2-1
clone size: -
D gene: -
CDR3 DNA: TGTGCCAGCAGCTTACAGAGATACAATGAGCAGTTCTTC
CDR3 protein: CASSLQRYNEQFF